This is a list of T cell receptor beta chains from one sample in a study of CD8 T cells in ankylosing spondylitis. Each CDR3 protein gets one entry after TCRdb re-called the 5' RACE reads with MiXCR. The repertoire holds 200,000 to 250,000 distinct CDR3 sequences, with about 11% as singletons. Sequencing input: blood, either unsorted or a sorted T cell fraction (not recorded which). These receptors came from a male donor with ankylosing spondylitis or in good health (not recorded which). The CDR3 runs from the conserved cysteine through the conserved F or W. Fields, in order: clone size, V gene, J gene, D gene, CDR3 protein, CDR3 DNA. A D gene is named only where the DNA matches it firmly. Not every row has a clone size; where given, it reads once, few, many or a size class.

>few|TRBV29-1|TRBJ1-2|TRBD1
CSVLGTDNFGGYTF
TGCAGCGTTCTCGGGACAGACAATTTCGGAGGCTACACCTTC
>many|TRBV5-5|TRBJ2-3|.
CASSSLGGTDTQYF
TGTGCCAGCAGCTCCCTAGGGGGCACAGATACGCAGTATTTT
>few|TRBV2|TRBJ1-2|.
CASSVRQAPRVYGYTF
TGTGCCAGCAGCGTGCGTCAGGCCCCTCGGGTCTATGGCTACACCTTC
>.|TRBV4-2|TRBJ2-5|TRBD2
CASSRQSSGGYQETQYF
TGTGCCAGCAGCCGTCAATCTTCCGGGGGGTACCAAGAGACCCAGTACTTC
>many|TRBV5-1|TRBJ1-1|.
CASSLEARVNTEAFF
TGCGCCAGCAGCTTGGAGGCGAGAGTGAACACTGAAGCTTTCTTT
>.|TRBV20-1|TRBJ1-2|TRBD1
CSAPTGGVSYGYTF
TGCAGTGCTCCAACAGGGGGCGTGAGCTATGGCTACACCTTC
>.|TRBV19|TRBJ2-1|.
CASSQVSIGSYNEQFF
TGTGCCAGTAGTCAGGTCTCCATCGGCTCCTACAATGAGCAGTTCTTC
>many|TRBV12-3/TRBV12-4|TRBJ2-5|.
CASSFRVRETQYF
TGTGCCAGCAGTTTCAGGGTTAGGGAGACCCAGTACTTC
>.|TRBV29-1|TRBJ2-5|.
CSVGTGTLETQYF
TGCAGCGTCGGCACAGGGACGTTAGAGACCCAGTACTTC
>few|TRBV10-3|TRBJ1-5|.
CAISETTDNQPQHF
TGTGCCATCAGTGAGACGACAGACAATCAGCCCCAGCATTTT
>many|TRBV5-1|TRBJ2-1|.
CASSSPGPPDEQFF
TGCGCCAGCAGCTCTCCGGGACCCCCAGACGAGCAGTTCTTC
>.|TRBV7-2|TRBJ2-5|.
CASSLVGPAETQYF
TGTGCCAGCAGCTTAGTCGGCCCGGCGGAGACCCAGTACTTC
>many|TRBV7-2|TRBJ2-1|.
CASSFPNDGDNEQFF
TGTGCCAGCAGCTTCCCGAATGATGGAGACAATGAGCAGTTCTTC
>.|TRBV12-3/TRBV12-4|TRBJ2-3|.
CASSPGLGVGPTDTQYF
TGTGCCAGCAGTCCAGGTTTGGGGGTGGGTCCCACAGATACGCAGTATTTT
>many|TRBV29-1|TRBJ2-4|TRBD1
CSVESDRGDIQYF
TGCAGCGTTGAATCTGACAGGGGCGACATTCAGTACTTC
>few|TRBV5-1|TRBJ2-3|TRBD1
CASSLGSGTGNTDTQYF
TGCGCCAGCAGCTTGGGCTCCGGGACAGGGAACACAGATACGCAGTATTTT
>few|TRBV29-1|TRBJ1-4|.
CSVSDGRDEKLFF
TGCAGCGTGTCAGACGGAAGGGATGAAAAACTGTTTTTT
>many|TRBV7-9|TRBJ1-4|TRBD1
CASNTQGLNEKLFF
TGTGCCAGCAACACACAGGGGTTAAATGAAAAACTGTTTTTT
>many|TRBV7-9|TRBJ1-6|.
CASSLREGNSPLHF
TGTGCCAGCAGCTTGAGGGAAGGCAATTCACCCCTCCACTTT
>.|TRBV28|TRBJ2-5|TRBD2
CASSPGLAGPKETQYF
TGTGCCAGCAGTCCCGGACTAGCGGGGCCTAAAGAGACCCAGTACTTC
>.|TRBV20-1|TRBJ2-5|.
CSALSDPEGETQYF
TGCAGTGCTCTCTCCGACCCCGAGGGGGAGACCCAGTACTTC
>few|TRBV7-2|TRBJ2-1|.
CASSSQMYNEQFF
TGTGCCAGCAGCTCCCAAATGTACAATGAGCAGTTCTTC
>many|TRBV20-1|TRBJ1-1|TRBD1
CSAPPDRAANTEAFF
TGCAGTGCGCCACCGGACAGGGCGGCGAACACTGAAGCTTTCTTT
>.|TRBV3-1|TRBJ2-3|.
CASSPGPSLYF
TGTGCCAGCAGCCCGGGACCTAGCCTGTATTTT
>many|TRBV5-1|TRBJ2-2|.
CASSLSSGLSGELFF
TGCGCCAGCAGCTTATCGTCGGGGCTTTCCGGGGAGCTGTTTTTT
>.|TRBV6-5|TRBJ1-1|.
CASSYPDNTEAFF
TGTGCCAGCAGTTACCCAGACAACACTGAAGCTTTCTTT
>many|TRBV6-1|TRBJ1-1|TRBD1
CASGGQGNTEAFF
TGTGCCAGCGGGGGACAGGGTAACACTGAAGCTTTCTTT
>few|TRBV21-1|TRBJ2-7|.
CASSKEGQGTRSYEQYF
TGTGCCAGCAGCAAAGAGGGACAGGGGACCCGATCCTACGAGCAGTACTTC
>few|TRBV12-3/TRBV12-4|TRBJ2-1|TRBD2
CASSPNASGNEQFF
TGTGCCAGCAGTCCCAACGCTAGCGGAAATGAGCAGTTCTTC
>many|TRBV5-1|TRBJ1-1|.
CASSLALTDDTEAFF
TGCGCCAGCAGCTTGGCTTTAACAGACGACACTGAAGCTTTCTTT